This T cell receptor beta chain appears in the sequencing data of a study of blood T cell repertoires in COVID-19. The CDR3 extends over 18 amino acids. Trimming took 3 bases from V and 0 from J; bases not matched to a gene: 6. Germline-derived CDR1 and CDR2 are SGHTA and FQGNSA. Original processing notes: Estimated nucleated cell counts came from reference gene primer amplification. Sequenced by immunoSEQ multiplex PCR; TCRdb stores in-frame clones only, minus some. V and J calls plus clone size are reproduced from that table; the DNA served to infer D and trimming. Among about 220,000 clones listed, 80% to 90% were seen once.

The chain combines TRBV7-2 with TRBJ1-5; 12 bases agree with TRBD1. The receptor's source is a woman younger than 35 in a cohort exposed to, infected with or recovered from COVID-19 (not recorded which). Sample: PBMCs or T cells enriched from blood (not recorded which). In DNA, the CDR3 is TGTGCCAGCAGCTTGGGGACAGGGGGCTCTTATAGCAATCAGCCCCAGCATTTT. It yields the protein CASSLGTGGSYSNQPQHF.